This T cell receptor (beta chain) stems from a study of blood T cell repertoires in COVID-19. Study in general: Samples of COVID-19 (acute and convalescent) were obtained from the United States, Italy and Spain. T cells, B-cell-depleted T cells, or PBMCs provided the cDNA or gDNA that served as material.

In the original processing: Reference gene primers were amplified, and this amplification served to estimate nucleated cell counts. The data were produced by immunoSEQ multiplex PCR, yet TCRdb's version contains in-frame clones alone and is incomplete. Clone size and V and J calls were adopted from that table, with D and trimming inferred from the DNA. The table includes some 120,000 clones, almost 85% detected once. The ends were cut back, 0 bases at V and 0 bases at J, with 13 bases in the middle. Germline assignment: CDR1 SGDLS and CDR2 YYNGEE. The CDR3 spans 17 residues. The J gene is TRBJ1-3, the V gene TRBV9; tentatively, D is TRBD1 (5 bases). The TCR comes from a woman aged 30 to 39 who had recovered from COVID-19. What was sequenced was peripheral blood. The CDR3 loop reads CASSVEGMGLSGNTIYF. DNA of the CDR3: TGTGCCAGCAGCGTAGAAGGGATGGGACTCTCTGGAAACACCATATATTTT.